These 9 T cell receptor beta chains were sequenced from one sample in a study of OX40 agonist ivuxolimab in advanced cancers. Data came from immunoSEQ multiplex PCR; TCRdb stores just in-frame clones and leaves some out. The data show roughly 80,000 clones, about nine tenths seen once. The specimen was CD4+ or CD8+ T cells sorted from blood, collected in a trial of the OX40 agonist ivuxolimab. The source is an adult with an advanced solid tumor such as melanoma, head and neck, liver or kidney cancer.

V is TRBV7-3 and J is TRBJ2-1, with 13 bases identical to TRBD2. The germline CDR1 and CDR2 sequences are SGHTA and FQGTGA. J was trimmed by 8 bases and V by 5 bases; bases with no gene match: 6. CDR3 length: 15 amino acids. The CDR3 region is CASSPTSGGAYEQFF. The CDR3 DNA sequence: TGTGCCAGCAGCCCAACTAGCGGGGGGGCCTATGAGCAGTTCTTC.

The chain has TRBV6-4 and TRBJ2-1, with a possible D match to TRBD1 (7 bases). There are 15 residues in the CDR3. With 5 bases removed from V and 8 bases from J, the gap between germline ends came to 19 bases. Germline values: CDR1 MRHNA, CDR2 SNTAGT. This CDR3 reads CASSQDQGGKDEQFF. The DNA for the CDR3 is TGTGCCAGCAGTCAGGACCAGGGGGGTAAGGATGAGCAGTTCTTC.

This chain connects TRBV19 to TRBJ1-1; TRBD1 matches at 10 bases. The V and J ends lost 5 bases and 3 bases, in that order; junction bases with no gene match: 3. This CDR3 spans 14 amino acids. Germline loops: CDR1 LNHDA, CDR2 SQIVND (reference sequence). This CDR3 is CASSVGTGDTEAFF. The DNA for the CDR3 is TGTGCCAGTAGTGTCGGGACAGGGGACACTGAAGCTTTCTTT.

The chain is built from TRBV28 and TRBJ1-6; 7 bases agree with TRBD1. With 9 bases clipped from V and 5 bases from J, the junction kept 10 bases outside the gene matches. The CDR3 totals 15 residues. Germline V gene sequence: CDR1 MDHEN, CDR2 SYDVKM. Written as DNA, the CDR3 is TGTGCCAGTACCCCGAGGGACAGAGATAATTCACCCCTCCACTTT. As protein: CASTPRDRDNSPLHF.

V and J are TRBV2 and TRBJ2-1; 7 bases map to TRBD1. Germline CDR1 SNHLY, CDR2 FYNNEI. With V trimmed by 5 bases and J by 7 bases, 11 bases remained unmatched. The length of the CDR3 is 15 residues. CDR3 sequence: CASSPTSQQGNEQFF. CDR3 sequence (DNA): TGTGCCAGCAGTCCAACGTCTCAACAGGGGAATGAGCAGTTCTTC. Looking up the rest from reference TRBV2 and TRBJ2-1 gives the full variable domain: EPEVTQTPSHQVTQMGQEVILRCVPISNHLYFYWYRQILGQKVEFLVSFYNNEISEKSEIFDDQFSVERPDGSNFTLKIRSTKLEDSAMYFCASSPTSQQGNEQFFGPGTRLTVL.

V usage is TRBV6-5 and J usage is TRBJ2-7; a possible D gene is TRBD1 (6 bases). Germline V gene sequence: CDR1 MNHEY, CDR2 SVGAGI. V was trimmed by 8 bases and J by 5 bases, leaving 19 bases between them. The CDR3 length is 14 residues. The CDR3 sequence is CASEGQGSTNEQYF. CDR3 DNA: TGTGCCAGCGAGGGCCAGGGGAGTACCAACGAGCAGTACTTC.

The rearrangement joins TRBV28 to TRBJ1-5, with 12 bases matching TRBD1. J was trimmed by 5 bases and V by 5 bases; bases with no gene match: 10. CDR1 MDHEN and CDR2 SYDVKM come from the germline V gene. This CDR3 region has 17 residues. As DNA, the CDR3 is TGTGCCAGCAGTCCAAGGGACAGGGGGCGAAGGGATCAGCCCCAGCATTTT. This codes for CASSPRDRGRRDQPQHF. The full variable domain, its missing parts supplied by reference TRBV28 and TRBJ1-5, is DVKVTQSSRYLVKRTGEKVFLECVQDMDHENMFWYRQDPGLGLRLIYFSYDVKMKEKGDIPEGYSVSREKKERFSLILESASTNQTSMYLCASSPRDRGRRDQPQHFGDGTRLSIL.

The V and J genes are TRBV5-1 and TRBJ1-1; no definite D call. CDR3 length: 13 residues. V gave up 0 bases and J gave up 2 bases, with 5 bases separating them. Per the germline V gene, CDR1 is SGHRS and CDR2 is YFSETQ. The CDR3 loop is CASSLDSNTEAFF. The CDR3 bases are TGCGCCAGCAGCTTGGATTCCAACACTGAAGCTTTCTTT.

The chain recombines TRBV7-9 with TRBJ1-2, with a tentative D call TRBD1 (6 bases). V was trimmed by 5 bases and J by 3 bases, leaving 13 bases between them. This CDR3 spans 14 amino acids. Germline V gives CDR1 SEHNR, CDR2 FQNEAQ (reference sequence). CDR3 sequence (DNA): TGTGCCAGCAGCCAAGGGGGGGCTGACTATGGCTACACCTTC. Amino acid sequence: CASSQGGADYGYTF.